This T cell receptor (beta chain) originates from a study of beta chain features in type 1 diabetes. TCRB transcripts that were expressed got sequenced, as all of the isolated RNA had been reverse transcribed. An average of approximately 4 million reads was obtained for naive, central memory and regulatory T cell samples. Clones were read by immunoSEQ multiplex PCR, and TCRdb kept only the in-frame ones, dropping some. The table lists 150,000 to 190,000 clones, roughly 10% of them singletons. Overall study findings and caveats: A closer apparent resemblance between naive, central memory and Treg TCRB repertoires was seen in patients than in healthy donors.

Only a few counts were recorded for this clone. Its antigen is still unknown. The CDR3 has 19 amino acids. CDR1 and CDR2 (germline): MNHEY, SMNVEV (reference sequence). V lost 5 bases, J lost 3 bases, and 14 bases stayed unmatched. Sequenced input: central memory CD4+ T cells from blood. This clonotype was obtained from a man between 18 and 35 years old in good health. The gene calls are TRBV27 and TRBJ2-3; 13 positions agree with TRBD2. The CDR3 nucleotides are TGTGCCAGCAGTATCTTAGGACTAGCGGGGGCCCCGGGAACAGATACGCAGTATTTT. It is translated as CASSILGLAGAPGTDTQYF.